The 22 T cell receptor beta chains reported below all come from one sample, sequenced in a study of CD8+ T cells in alopecia areata. TCR sequencing used cDNA made by reverse transcription of extracted RNA. The table came from immunoSEQ multiplex PCR; TCRdb's copy has only in-frame clones and leaves some out. The sample lists 200,000 or so clones; just over 55% were seen once. Sequenced material: CD8+ T cells sorted from blood. The receptors derive from a human donor in good health.

This clone was seen many times. Other nucleotide sequences in the sample specify the same CDR3. The chain links TRBV7-3 to TRBJ1-2; D remains unclear. Trimming took 5 bases from V and 2 from J, leaving 9 bases between them. CDR3 length: 13 amino acids. The germline gives CDR1 SGHTA, CDR2 FQGTGA. In nucleotides, the CDR3 is TGTGCCAGCAGCCCGGACGGAAACTATGGCTACACCTTC. Protein sequence: CASSPDGNYGYTF.

This chain connects TRBV30 to TRBJ1-1; no firm D call. The CDR3 is 11 residues long. Germline CDR1 and CDR2: GTSNPN and SVGIG (reference sequence). V was clipped by 6 bases and J by 0 bases, with 5 bases between them. The CDR3 here is CACALNTEAFF. In DNA form, the CDR3 reads TGTGCCTGCGCGTTGAACACTGAAGCTTTCTTT.

The chain links TRBV23-1 to TRBJ2-6; 7 bases are shared with TRBD2. TRBV23-1 is identified as an open reading frame with a role that is uncertain. The ends lost 10 bases at V and 0 bases at J; junction bases unmatched: 12. The CDR3 consists of 17 residues. For the CDR3, the DNA is TGCGCCACTAGCGGAGGCTCCGTCAACTCTGGGGCCAACGTCCTGACTTTC. The encoded protein is CATSGGSVNSGANVLTF.

The chain has TRBV5-6 and TRBJ2-7; D may be TRBD2 (5 bases). Germline V gene data show CDR1 as SGHDT and CDR2 as YYEEEE. Trimming removed 4 bases from V and 3 bases from J, with 5 bases in between. CDR3 length equals 11 residues. CDR3 loop: CASSRGYEQYF. CDR3 coding DNA: TGTGCCAGCAGCCGGGGCTACGAGCAGTACTTC.

The J gene is TRBJ1-1, the V gene TRBV6-1; D possibly corresponds to TRBD1 (6 bases). Germline assignment: CDR1 MNHNS and CDR2 SASEGT. The length of the CDR3 is 15 residues. V dropped 8 bases and J dropped 1 base, with 17 bases sitting between them. CDR3 DNA sequence: TGTGCCAGCGGGTTTGCAATAGGGGGGAACACTGAAGCTTTCTTT. This encodes CASGFAIGGNTEAFF.

This clone was seen a handful of times. The chain uses TRBV12-5 and TRBJ1-2; tentatively, D is TRBD1 (5 bases). Germline CDR1 is LGHNT and CDR2 is FRNRAP. Trimming shortened V by 3 bases and J by 6 bases, and 14 bases separated the two germline ends. There are 14 residues in the CDR3. The CDR3, as DNA: TGTGCTAGTGGTTTCCCGACAGTTTATCATGGCTACACCTTC. Translated: CASGFPTVYHGYTF.

Only a few counts were recorded for this clone. This chain connects TRBV2 to TRBJ1-6; no firm D call. V was pared by 5 bases and J by 6 bases, with 2 bases between. The V gene's germline CDR1 is SNHLY and CDR2 FYNNEI. The CDR3 has 11 amino acids. CDR3 nucleotides: TGTGCCAGCAGTCCTAATTCACCCCTCCACTTT. Amino acid sequence: CASSPNSPLHF.

This rearrangement joins TRBV7-9 to TRBJ2-7; D ambiguous. Trimming shortened V by 0 bases and J by 2 bases, and 5 bases separated the two germline ends. The germline V gene has CDR1 SEHNR and CDR2 FQNEAQ (reference sequence). The CDR3 is 13 residues long. In nucleotides, the CDR3 is TGTGCCAGCAGCTTAGCCCGAACCTACGAGCAGTACTTC. This codes for CASSLARTYEQYF.

The gene calls are TRBV7-2 and TRBJ2-7, with D perhaps being TRBD1 or TRBD2 (5 bases each). In germline, CDR1 is SGHTA, CDR2 FQGNSA. The CDR3 has 13 residues. The V end was cut by 1 base, the J end by 6 bases, with 10 bases between. CDR3 loop: CASSLVVGTEQYF. CDR3 sequence (DNA): TGTGCCAGCAGCTTAGTCGTGGGGACCGAGCAGTACTTC.

A few counts support this clone. The chain carries TRBV9 and TRBJ1-1, with D perhaps TRBD1 (6 bases). The CDR3 totals 13 residues. The germline gives CDR1 SGDLS, CDR2 YYNGEE. Trimming pared 4 bases from V and 6 bases from J, leaving 13 bases between. The CDR3 here is CASSIEGGAEAFF. Written as DNA, the CDR3 is TGTGCCAGCAGCATCGAAGGGGGGGCTGAAGCTTTCTTT.

This rearrangement joins TRBV13 to TRBJ1-2, with D possibly matching TRBD1 (6 bases). V was clipped by 6 bases and J by 0 bases, with 11 bases between them. In germline, CDR1 is PRHDT, CDR2 FYEKMQ (reference sequence). This CDR3 has 14 amino acids. The CDR3 region has the DNA TGTGCCAGCAGACAGGGTAGTACTAACTATGGCTACACCTTC. It is translated as CASRQGSTNYGYTF.

J is TRBJ1-6 and V is TRBV2, with D hard to call. The germline V gene encodes CDR1 SNHLY and CDR2 FYNNEI. CDR3 length equals 13 residues. Trimming removed 6 bases at V and 10 bases at J, with 13 bases between. This CDR3 is CASSPDRGSPLHF. CDR3 DNA sequence: TGTGCCAGCAGCCCGGACCGTGGATCACCCCTCCACTTT.

This clone was recorded once. The chain is built from TRBV27 and TRBJ1-2; D unresolved. Germline CDR1 MNHEY, CDR2 SMNVEV (reference sequence). Deletions cut 0 bases from V and 5 bases from J, with 19 bases between. The CDR3 runs 17 residues. CDR3 protein: CASSLSEGWALKYGYTF. The DNA for the CDR3 is TGTGCCAGCAGTTTATCGGAGGGATGGGCTTTAAAATATGGCTACACCTTC.

The rearrangement joins TRBV5-1 to TRBJ2-7, with D possibly matching TRBD1 (5 bases). V was trimmed by 0 bases and J by 0 bases, leaving 7 bases between them. Germline CDR1 is SGHRS and CDR2 is YFSETQ. The CDR3 contains 14 residues. The CDR3: CASSLDRSSYEQYF. The CDR3 region has the DNA TGCGCCAGCAGCTTGGACAGGAGCTCCTACGAGCAGTACTTC.

This clone was picked up a small number of times. This rearrangement joins TRBV4-1 to TRBJ1-3; TRBD1 might be the D (5 bases). CDR3 size: 16 residues. The V gene lost 4 bases and the J gene lost 0 bases, with 13 bases spanning the gap. Germline V gives CDR1 MGHRA, CDR2 YSYEKL. The CDR3 DNA reads as TGCGCCAGCAGCCTCCCAGGGATGAGCTCTGGAAACACCATATATTTT. Its protein product is CASSLPGMSSGNTIYF.

The chain combines TRBV23-1 with TRBJ2-3; no reliable D call. TRBV23-1 carries the ORF label, with uncertain function. The CDR3 is 14 residues long. V was pared by 0 bases and J by 1 base, with 5 bases between. CDR3 sequence reads: CASSQSPGTDTQYF. Here the CDR3 DNA reads TGCGCCAGCAGTCAATCTCCGGGCACAGATACGCAGTATTTT.

The chain couples TRBV11-2 to TRBJ1-1, with D uncertain. Germline values: CDR1 SGHAT, CDR2 FQNNGV. The CDR3 contains 11 residues. Trimming removed 7 bases at V and 10 bases at J, with 13 bases between. The CDR3 loop is CASTEWPAAFF. In nucleotides, the CDR3 is TGTGCCAGCACCGAGTGGCCGGCAGCTTTCTTT.

In this sample, this clone turned up many times. The rearrangement links TRBV19 to TRBJ1-2, with D perhaps TRBD1 (6 bases). Deletions cut 8 bases from V and 7 bases from J, with 23 bases between. The CDR3 runs 15 residues. Per the germline V gene, CDR1 is LNHDA and CDR2 is SQIVND (reference sequence). The CDR3 region is CASAPSSSTGLGYTF. The CDR3 nucleotides are TGTGCCAGTGCCCCCTCTTCGTCGACAGGTCTTGGCTACACCTTC.

Regarding this clone: At one end, the junction sequence differs from germline, possibly due to a read error. The genes are TRBV5-1 and TRBJ1-1; no reliable D call. Germline V CDR1 and CDR2: SGHRS, YFSETQ. The CDR3 has 15 residues. The CDR3 reads CASSLPAVGNAEAFF. Written as DNA, the CDR3 is TGCGCCAGCAGCTTGCCGGCGGTGGGGAACGCTGAAGCTTTCTTT.

The chain has TRBV5-1 and TRBJ1-1; D is undetermined. V gave up 0 bases and J gave up 5 bases, with 14 bases separating them. This CDR3 region has 15 residues. The germline V gene encodes CDR1 SGHRS and CDR2 YFSETQ. The CDR3 nucleotides are TGCGCCAGCAGCTTGGAAGGTCCTGTAGAAACTGAAGCTTTCTTT. Protein sequence: CASSLEGPVETEAFF.

This clone was detected only once. The chain employs TRBV6-5 and TRBJ2-7; tentative D call: TRBD1 (6 bases). CDR1 is MNHEY and CDR2 is SVGAGI in the germline V gene. V lost 2 bases to trimming and J lost 0 bases, with 14 bases between them. The CDR3 covers 16 residues. In nucleotides, the CDR3 is TGTGCCAGCAGTTACCAGGGGACGGCCAGCTCCTACGAGCAGTACTTC. Protein product: CASSYQGTASSYEQYF.

The chain combines TRBV19 with TRBJ2-7; D perhaps matches TRBD1 (5 bases). Germline assignment: CDR1 LNHDA and CDR2 SQIVND (reference sequence). The V end was cut by 3 bases, the J end by 6 bases, with 15 bases between. This CDR3 spans 14 amino acids. In nucleotides, the CDR3 is TGTGCCAGTAGTATCACGCAGGGTCGGCGCGAGCAGTACTTC. Amino acids: CASSITQGRREQYF.